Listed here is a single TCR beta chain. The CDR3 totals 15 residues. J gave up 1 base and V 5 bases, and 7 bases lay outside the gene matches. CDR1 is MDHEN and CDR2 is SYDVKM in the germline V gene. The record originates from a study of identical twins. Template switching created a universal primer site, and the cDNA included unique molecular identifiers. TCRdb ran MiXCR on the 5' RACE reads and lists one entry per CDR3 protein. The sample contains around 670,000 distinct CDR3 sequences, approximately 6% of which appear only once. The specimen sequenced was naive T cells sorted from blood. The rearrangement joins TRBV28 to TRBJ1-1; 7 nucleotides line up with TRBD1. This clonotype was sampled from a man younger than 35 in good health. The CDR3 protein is CASSDSPGGNTEAFF. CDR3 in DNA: TGTGCCAGCAGTGATTCTCCAGGGGGGAACACTGAAGCTTTCTTT.